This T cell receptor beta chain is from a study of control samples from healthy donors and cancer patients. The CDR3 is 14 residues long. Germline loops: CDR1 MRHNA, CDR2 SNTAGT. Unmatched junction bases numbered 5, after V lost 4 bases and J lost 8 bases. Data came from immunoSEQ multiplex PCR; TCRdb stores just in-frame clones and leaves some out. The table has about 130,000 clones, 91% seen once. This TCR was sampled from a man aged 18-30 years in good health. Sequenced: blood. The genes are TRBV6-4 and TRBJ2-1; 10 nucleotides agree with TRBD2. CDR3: CASSAASGGDEQFF. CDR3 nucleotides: TGTGCCAGCAGTGCAGCTAGCGGGGGCGATGAGCAGTTCTTC.